A single sample gave rise to the 17 T cell receptor beta chains below, sequenced in a study of identical twins. TCRdb independently ran MiXCR on the 5' RACE reads; one entry per CDR3 protein. The sample consists of approximately 1.8 million distinct CDR3 sequences, about 32% of them appearing once. The sample was cord blood. The receptor set was obtained from a newborn girl in good health.

The table lists this clonotype with a few counts. The chain employs TRBV2 and TRBJ2-3, with 7 bases aligning to TRBD2. From germline, CDR1 is SNHLY and CDR2 FYNNEI. The J segment lost 6 bases and the V segment lost 7 bases, leaving 4 bases of the junction unmatched. The CDR3 sequence is 12 residues long. CDR3 residues: CASNLAVDTQYF. CDR3 sequence (DNA): TGTGCCAGCAATCTAGCGGTCGATACGCAGTATTTT. Full variable domain (outside the CDR3, taken from reference TRBV2 and TRBJ2-3): EPEVTQTPSHQVTQMGQEVILRCVPISNHLYFYWYRQILGQKVEFLVSFYNNEISEKSEIFDDQFSVERPDGSNFTLKIRSTKLEDSAMYFCASNLAVDTQYFGPGTRLTVL.

This clonotype showed up just a few times. The chain recombines TRBV11-2 with TRBJ1-4, with 9 bases aligning to TRBD1. Germline CDR1 and CDR2: SGHAT and FQNNGV. The CDR3 runs 15 residues. The trim removed 3 bases at V and 7 bases at J, leaving 6 bases unmatched. The CDR3 is CASSFAGQGGEKLFF. The CDR3 DNA reads as TGTGCCAGCAGCTTCGCGGGACAGGGCGGTGAAAAACTGTTTTTT.

V is TRBV7-9 and J is TRBJ2-6; D unresolved. Germline CDR1 SEHNR, CDR2 FQNEAQ (reference sequence). The CDR3 is made up of 14 amino acids. Trimming took 5 bases from V and 2 from J, leaving 7 bases between them. CDR3 protein: CASSLNPGANVLTF. As DNA, the CDR3 is TGTGCCAGCAGCCTAAACCCTGGGGCCAACGTCCTGACTTTC.

This clonotype showed up just a few times. This chain connects TRBV20-1 to TRBJ2-7; TRBD2 matches at 9 bases. Germline V CDR1 and CDR2: DFQATT, SNEGSKA (reference sequence). J gave up 1 base and V 3 bases, and 4 bases lay outside the gene matches. There are 14 residues in the CDR3. The DNA of the CDR3 is TGCAGTGCTAGCGCTAGCGGGGTATCCTACGAGCAGTACTTC. Amino acids: CSASASGVSYEQYF.

V is TRBV5-6 and J is TRBJ2-3; D not certain. Trimming removed 2 bases from V and 5 bases from J, with 6 bases in between. The CDR3 extends over 12 amino acids. Germline values: CDR1 SGHDT, CDR2 YYEEEE. This chain's CDR3 is CASSLTQDTQYF. CDR3 bases: TGTGCCAGCAGCTTAACACAAGATACGCAGTATTTT.

This clonotype was observed many times. The chain employs TRBV25-1 and TRBJ2-1; the match to TRBD2 covers 7 bases. The junction had 6 bases not matched to a gene; V was cut back by 3 bases and J by 4 bases. Germline CDR1 reads MGHDK; CDR2 reads SYGVNS. The CDR3 extends over 15 amino acids. The CDR3 sequence is CASSEPSGTYNEQFF. The CDR3 DNA reads TGTGCCAGCAGTGAGCCTAGCGGAACATACAATGAGCAGTTCTTC.

This clonotype was seen only once. Sequence at one end of the junction differs from germline and may be a read error. This chain uses TRBV29-1 with TRBJ1-2; perhaps TRBD1 as D (6 bases). CDR1 is SQVTM and CDR2 is ANQGSEA in the germline V gene. The CDR3 sequence is 12 residues long. CDR3 sequence reads: CSVQGDNYDYTF. CDR3 nucleotides: TGCAGCGTTCAAGGGGACAACTATGACTACACCTTC.

This clonotype has only a few counts. This chain links TRBV4-1 with TRBJ2-3, with TRBD2 identical over 9 bases. V was pared by 0 bases and J by 4 bases, with 8 bases of the junction left unmatched. The CDR3 is 17 residues long. Germline loops: CDR1 MGHRA, CDR2 YSYEKL. CDR3 residues: CASSQDASSGASDTQYF. The CDR3 nucleotides read TGCGCCAGCAGCCAAGATGCGTCTAGCGGGGCTTCAGATACGCAGTATTTT.

In its sample, this clonotype was seen a few times. The chain joins TRBV21-1 to TRBJ2-4; TRBD1 is the table's D call, not checked against the DNA. The J call may be faulty, since TRBJ2-7 better matches the DNA end. TRBV21-1 is a listed pseudogene. This CDR3 comprises 15 residues. This CDR3 reads CASSKADRGAYEQYF. The CDR3 DNA reads TGTGCCAGCAGCAAAGCGGACAGGGGTGCCTACGAGCAGTACTTC.

The gene calls are TRBV5-1 and TRBJ2-2; either TRBD1 or TRBD2 may supply D (5 bases each). This CDR3 region has 14 residues. Germline V gene sequence: CDR1 SGHRS, CDR2 YFSETQ. V dropped 0 bases and J dropped 6 bases, with 9 bases sitting between them. CDR3 sequence: CASSLGDGAGELFF. In DNA, the CDR3 is TGCGCCAGCAGCTTGGGGGACGGAGCCGGGGAGCTGTTTTTT.

Ten or more counts support this clonotype. The rearrangement joins TRBV10-3 to TRBJ2-3; the D gene is possibly TRBD2 (6 bases). The CDR3 consists of 15 residues. Trimming cost V 2 bases and J 1 base, with 10 bases left between them. Germline CDR1 reads ENHRY; CDR2 reads SYGVKD. The CDR3 coding sequence is TGTGCCATCAGTGAGGTTAGCGGACGCACAGATACGCAGTATTTT. This codes for CAISEVSGRTDTQYF.

This clonotype was counted between two and nine times. The V gene is TRBV29-1, the J gene TRBJ2-7; D is unresolved. The germline V and J ends were trimmed by 6 bases and 5 bases, with 11 bases remaining between them. The CDR3 covers 11 residues. Per germline, CDR1 SQVTM and CDR2 ANQGSEA. CDR3 coding DNA: TGCAGCGTAGCTGGGCGGAACGAGCAGTACTTC. Encoded protein: CSVAGRNEQYF.

The sample holds a few counts of this clonotype. V is TRBV23-1 and J is TRBJ2-1; 10 bases fit TRBD2. TRBV23-1 is noted as an ORF with a role that remains uncertain. The junction had 4 bases not matched to a gene; V was cut back by 6 bases and J by 2 bases. The CDR3 extends over 15 amino acids. CDR3 DNA sequence: TGCGCCAGCAGACCCGGGACTAGCGCCTACAATGAGCAGTTCTTC. Residues: CASRPGTSAYNEQFF.

This clonotype has more than one count but fewer than ten. The chain uses TRBV20-1 and TRBJ2-6; 8 nucleotides match TRBD1. V shed 4 bases and J 0 bases; nucleotides not matched to a gene: 5. Per germline, CDR1 DFQATT and CDR2 SNEGSKA (reference sequence). The CDR3 spans 16 residues. As DNA, the CDR3 is TGCAGTGCTACCGGGACAGGTTTCTCTGGGGCCAACGTCCTGACTTTC. It specifies CSATGTGFSGANVLTF.

This clonotype occurred a few times. The rearrangement links TRBV27 to TRBJ2-7; TRBD1 matches 12 bases. The CDR3 covers 16 residues. Trimming took 5 bases from V and 5 from J; bases not matched to a gene: 10. The germline V gene encodes CDR1 MNHEY and CDR2 SMNVEV (reference sequence). In DNA form, the CDR3 reads TGTGCCAGCAGTAAATACCGGGACAGGGGGCTCGACGAGCAGTACTTC. Translation gives CASSKYRDRGLDEQYF.

As DNA, the CDR3 is TGTGCCAGCAGCCAAGGGGGAGTGACGAGGTTCTTC. Translation gives CASSQGGVTRFF. The chain combines TRBV3-1 with TRBJ2-1, with D possibly being TRBD2 (5 bases). The germline gives CDR1 LGHDT, CDR2 YNNKEL (reference sequence). This CDR3 is 12 amino acids long. The V end lost 1 base, the J end lost 15 bases, and 13 bases lay between the germline ends.

About this clonotype itself: At one boundary the junction diverges from the germline segment, which might be a read error. The rearrangement links TRBV11-1 to TRBJ2-3; 10 nucleotides agree with TRBD2. The V gene's germline CDR1 is SGHAT and CDR2 FQDESV (reference sequence). CDR3 length: 16 amino acids. The DNA for the CDR3 is TGTGCCAGCAGCCCACCAGCGGGGGGGCGAACAGATACGCGGTATTTT. Amino acid sequence: CASSPPAGGRTDTRYF.